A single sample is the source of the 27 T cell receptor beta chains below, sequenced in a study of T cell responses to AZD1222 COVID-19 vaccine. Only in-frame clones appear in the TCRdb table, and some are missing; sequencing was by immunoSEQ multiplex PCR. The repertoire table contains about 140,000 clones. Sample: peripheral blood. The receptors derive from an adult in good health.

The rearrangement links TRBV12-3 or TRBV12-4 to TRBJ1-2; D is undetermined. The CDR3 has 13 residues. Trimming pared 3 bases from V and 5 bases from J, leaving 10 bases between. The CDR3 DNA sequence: TGTGCCAGCAGTTTGTTCGGAGGGTATGGCTACACCTTC. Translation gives CASSLFGGYGYTF.

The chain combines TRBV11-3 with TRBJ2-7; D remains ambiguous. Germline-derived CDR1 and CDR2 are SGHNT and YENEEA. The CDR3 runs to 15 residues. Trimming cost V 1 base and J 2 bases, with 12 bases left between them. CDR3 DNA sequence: TGTGCCAGCAGCTTAGGCCCGCTGAGTCCCTACGAGCAGTACTTC. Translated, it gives CASSLGPLSPYEQYF.

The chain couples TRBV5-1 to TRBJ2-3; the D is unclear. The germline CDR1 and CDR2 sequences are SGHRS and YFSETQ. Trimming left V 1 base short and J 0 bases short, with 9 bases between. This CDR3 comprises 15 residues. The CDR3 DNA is TGCGCCAGCAGCTTGAGGTTAGGTAGCACAGATACGCAGTATTTT. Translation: CASSLRLGSTDTQYF.

The CDR3 spells CASSPPTLGQLSYGYTF. As DNA, the CDR3 is TGTGCCAGCAGTCCCCCTACCCTCGGACAGCTGAGCTATGGCTACACCTTC. The chain carries TRBV28 and TRBJ1-2; TRBD1 might be the D (6 bases). CDR3 length: 17 residues. CDR1 is MDHEN and CDR2 is SYDVKM in the germline V gene. V was shortened by 5 bases and J by 4 bases, with 23 bases between the two germline ends.

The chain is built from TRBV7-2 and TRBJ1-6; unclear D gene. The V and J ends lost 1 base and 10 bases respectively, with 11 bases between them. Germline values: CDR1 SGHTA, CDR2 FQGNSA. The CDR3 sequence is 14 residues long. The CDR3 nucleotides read TGTGCCAGCAGCTTAGTCCCGGAGGCGTCACCCCTCCACTTT. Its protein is CASSLVPEASPLHF.

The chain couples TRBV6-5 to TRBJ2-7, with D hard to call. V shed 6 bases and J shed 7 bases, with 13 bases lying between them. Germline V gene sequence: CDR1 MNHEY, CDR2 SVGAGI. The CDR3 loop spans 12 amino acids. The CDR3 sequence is CASRSARREQYF. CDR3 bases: TGTGCCAGCAGAAGTGCTAGGCGGGAGCAGTACTTC.

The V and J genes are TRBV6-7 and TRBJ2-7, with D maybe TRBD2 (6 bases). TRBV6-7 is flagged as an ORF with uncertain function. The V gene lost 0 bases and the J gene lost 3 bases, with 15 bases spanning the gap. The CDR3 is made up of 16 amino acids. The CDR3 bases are TGTGCCAGCAGTTACTCGAGTCCGGGACTGAGCTACGAGCAGTACTTC. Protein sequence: CASSYSSPGLSYEQYF.

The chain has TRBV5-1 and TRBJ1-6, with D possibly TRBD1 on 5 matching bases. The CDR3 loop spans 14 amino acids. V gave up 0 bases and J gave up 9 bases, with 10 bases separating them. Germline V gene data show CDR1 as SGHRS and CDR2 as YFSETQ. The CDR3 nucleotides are TGCGCCAGCAGCTTGGAGGTCGGGGGTTCACCCCTCCACTTT. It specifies CASSLEVGGSPLHF.

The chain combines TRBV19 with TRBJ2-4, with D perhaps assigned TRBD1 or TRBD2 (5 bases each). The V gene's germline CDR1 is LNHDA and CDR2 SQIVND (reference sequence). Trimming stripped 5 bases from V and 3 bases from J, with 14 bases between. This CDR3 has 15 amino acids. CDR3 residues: CASSALGAGKNIQYF. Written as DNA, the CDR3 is TGTGCCAGTAGTGCCCTCGGGGCAGGCAAAAACATTCAGTACTTC.

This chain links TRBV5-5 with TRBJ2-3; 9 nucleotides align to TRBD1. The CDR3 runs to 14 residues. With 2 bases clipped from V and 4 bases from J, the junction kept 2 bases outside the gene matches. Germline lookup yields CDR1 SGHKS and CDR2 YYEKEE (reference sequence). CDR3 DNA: TGTGCCAGCAGCTTACAGGGGGCGGCAGATACGCAGTATTTT. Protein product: CASSLQGAADTQYF.

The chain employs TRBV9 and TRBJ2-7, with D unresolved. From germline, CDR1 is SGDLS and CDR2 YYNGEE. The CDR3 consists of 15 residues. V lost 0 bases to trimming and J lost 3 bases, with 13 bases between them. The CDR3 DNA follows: TGTGCCAGCAGCGTAGACATGGGGTCGAGCTACGAGCAGTACTTC. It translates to CASSVDMGSSYEQYF.

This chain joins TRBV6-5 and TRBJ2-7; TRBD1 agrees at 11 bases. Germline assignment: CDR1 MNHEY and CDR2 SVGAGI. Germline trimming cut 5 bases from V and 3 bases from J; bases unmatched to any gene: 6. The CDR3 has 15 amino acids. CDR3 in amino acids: CASSRGQGAFYEQYF. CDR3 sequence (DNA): TGTGCCAGCAGTCGTGGACAGGGGGCTTTCTACGAGCAGTACTTC.

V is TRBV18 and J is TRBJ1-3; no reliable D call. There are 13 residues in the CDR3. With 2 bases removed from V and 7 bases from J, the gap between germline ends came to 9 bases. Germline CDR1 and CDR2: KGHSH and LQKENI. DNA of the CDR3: TGTGCCAGCTCACCAGGTGGAGGGAACACCATATATTTT. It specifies CASSPGGGNTIYF.

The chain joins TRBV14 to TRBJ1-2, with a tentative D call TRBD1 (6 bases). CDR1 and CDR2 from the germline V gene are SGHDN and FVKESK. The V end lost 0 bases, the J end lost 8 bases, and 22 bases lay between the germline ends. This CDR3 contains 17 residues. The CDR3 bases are TGTGCCAGCAGCCAAGATTACGGGGGACATCCCTGGAGGGGCTACACCTTC. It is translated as CASSQDYGGHPWRGYTF.

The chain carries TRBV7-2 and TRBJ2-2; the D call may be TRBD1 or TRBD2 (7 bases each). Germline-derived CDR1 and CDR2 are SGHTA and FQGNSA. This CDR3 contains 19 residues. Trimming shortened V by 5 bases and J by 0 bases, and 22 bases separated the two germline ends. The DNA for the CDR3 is TGTGCCAGCAGCCTTCTTAACAGGGGAGGGCCTTCGAACACCGGGGAGCTGTTTTTT. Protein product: CASSLLNRGGPSNTGELFF.

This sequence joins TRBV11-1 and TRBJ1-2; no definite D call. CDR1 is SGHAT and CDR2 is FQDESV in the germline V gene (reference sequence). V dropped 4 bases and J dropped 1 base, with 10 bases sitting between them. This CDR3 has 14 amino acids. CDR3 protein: CASSSNRFNYGYTF. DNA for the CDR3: TGTGCCAGCAGCTCAAACAGATTTAACTATGGCTACACCTTC.

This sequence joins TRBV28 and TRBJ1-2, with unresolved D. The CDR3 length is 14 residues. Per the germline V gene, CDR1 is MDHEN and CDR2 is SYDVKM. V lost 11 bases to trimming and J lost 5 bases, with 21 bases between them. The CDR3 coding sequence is TGTGCCTGCCTACCCGGAGAGGCGCCGTATGGCTACACCTTC. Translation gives CACLPGEAPYGYTF.

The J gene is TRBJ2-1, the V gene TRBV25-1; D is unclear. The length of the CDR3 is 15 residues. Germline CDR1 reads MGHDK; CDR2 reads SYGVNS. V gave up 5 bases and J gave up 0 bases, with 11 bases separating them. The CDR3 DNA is TGTGCCAGCAGTCCCCTCACGAGCTCCTACAATGAGCAGTTCTTC. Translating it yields CASSPLTSSYNEQFF.

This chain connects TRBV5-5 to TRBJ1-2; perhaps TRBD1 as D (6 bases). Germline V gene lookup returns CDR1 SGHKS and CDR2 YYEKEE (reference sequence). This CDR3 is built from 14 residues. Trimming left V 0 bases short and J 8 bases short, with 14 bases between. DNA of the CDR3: TGTGCCAGCAGCTTGGGAGGGACCCAGGGGGGCTACACCTTC. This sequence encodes CASSLGGTQGGYTF.

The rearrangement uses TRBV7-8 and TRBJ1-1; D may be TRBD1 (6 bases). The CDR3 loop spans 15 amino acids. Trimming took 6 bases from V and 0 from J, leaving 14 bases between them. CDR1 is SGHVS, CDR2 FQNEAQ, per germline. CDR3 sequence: CASRYMDSLNTEAFF. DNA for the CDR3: TGTGCCAGCAGATATATGGACAGCTTGAACACTGAAGCTTTCTTT.

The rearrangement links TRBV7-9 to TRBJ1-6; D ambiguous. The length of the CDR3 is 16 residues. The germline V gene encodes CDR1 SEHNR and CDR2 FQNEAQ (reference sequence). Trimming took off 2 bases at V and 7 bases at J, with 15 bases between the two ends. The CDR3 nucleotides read TGTGCCAGCAGCTTAAGCGCTCCCGGCACCAATTCACCCCTCCACTTT. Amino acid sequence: CASSLSAPGTNSPLHF.

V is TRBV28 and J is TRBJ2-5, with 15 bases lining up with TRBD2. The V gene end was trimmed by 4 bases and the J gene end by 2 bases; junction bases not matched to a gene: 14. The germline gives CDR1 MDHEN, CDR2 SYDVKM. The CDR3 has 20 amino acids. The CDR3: CASSSLGRTSGGAAQETQYF. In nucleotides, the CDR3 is TGTGCCAGCAGTTCCCTGGGGAGGACTAGCGGGGGGGCTGCACAAGAGACCCAGTACTTC.

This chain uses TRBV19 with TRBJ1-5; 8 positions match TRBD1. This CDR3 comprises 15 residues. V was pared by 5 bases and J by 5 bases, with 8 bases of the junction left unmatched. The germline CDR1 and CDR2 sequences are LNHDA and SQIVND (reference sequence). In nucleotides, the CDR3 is TGTGCCAGTAGTTACGGGGGACAGGACCATCAGCCCCAGCATTTT. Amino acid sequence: CASSYGGQDHQPQHF.

CDR3 sequence (DNA): TGTGCCAGCAGCTTAGGTGGCAGGGAGCAGTTCTTC. This encodes CASSLGGREQFF. The chain links TRBV7-3 to TRBJ2-1; D call uncertain. The CDR3 spans 12 residues. Deletions cut 2 bases from V and 10 bases from J, with 9 bases between. Germline V gene lookup returns CDR1 SGHTA and CDR2 FQGTGA.

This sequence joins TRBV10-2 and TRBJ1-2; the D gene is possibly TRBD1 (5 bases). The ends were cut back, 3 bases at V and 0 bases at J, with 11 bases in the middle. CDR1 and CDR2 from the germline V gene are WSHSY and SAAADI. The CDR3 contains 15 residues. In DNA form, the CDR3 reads TGCGCCAGCAGTGATCCCCCGGGGGCTAACTATGGCTACACCTTC. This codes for CASSDPPGANYGYTF.

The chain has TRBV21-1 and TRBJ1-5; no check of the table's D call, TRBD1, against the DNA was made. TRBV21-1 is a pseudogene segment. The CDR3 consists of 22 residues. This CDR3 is CASSTWVKRSRFKDNSNQPQHF. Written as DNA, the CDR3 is TGTGCCAGCAGCACTTGGGTTAAAAGGAGTCGGTTCAAGGACAATAGCAATCAGCCCCAGCATTTT.

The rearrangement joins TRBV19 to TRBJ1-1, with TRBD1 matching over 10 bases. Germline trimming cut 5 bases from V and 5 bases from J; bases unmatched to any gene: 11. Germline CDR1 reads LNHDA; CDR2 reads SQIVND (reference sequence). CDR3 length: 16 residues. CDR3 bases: TGTGCCAGTAGTTCACGGGACAGGGGATCAAAGACTGAAGCTTTCTTT. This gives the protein CASSSRDRGSKTEAFF.